The 2 T cell receptor beta chains below come from one sample, sequenced in a study of identical twins. TCRdb used MiXCR to reprocess the 5' RACE reads, holding one entry per CDR3 protein. The repertoire consists of about 530,000 distinct CDR3 sequences, with around 20% occurring once and the leading ten covering approximately 0.5%. This same sample was also taken into another study, of yellow fever vaccine responses in identical twins.

Sample: CD4+ T cells sorted from blood. The receptors were gathered from a woman under 30 in good health.

This clonotype was detected a few times. This rearrangement joins TRBV11-3 to TRBJ2-4; D is ambiguous. The V gene lost 0 bases and the J gene lost 0 bases, with 9 bases spanning the gap. The CDR3 length is 16 residues. Germline V gene sequence: CDR1 SGHNT, CDR2 YENEEA. CDR3 protein: CASSLDGTGAKNIQYF. DNA for the CDR3: TGTGCCAGCAGCTTAGACGGTACCGGAGCCAAAAACATTCAGTACTTC.

The V gene is TRBV6-2 or TRBV6-3, the J gene TRBJ2-1; TRBD2 matches at 8 bases. CDR3 length equals 19 residues. The J segment lost 2 bases and the V segment lost 4 bases, leaving 16 bases of the junction unmatched. From germline, CDR1 is MNHEY and CDR2 SVGEGT. The CDR3 bases are TGTGCCAGCAGTTTCCCCCCGCCGGGACGGGAGGGCCCCTACAATGAGCAGTTCTTC. Translated, it gives CASSFPPPGREGPYNEQFF.